This T cell receptor beta chain was found in a study of hypomethylating agent response in myelodysplastic syndrome. Study summary: Mean age was 72.2 +/- 6.3 years; diploid cytogenetics predominated. Study-level points and caveats: The MDS versus healthy comparison may be affected by non-age-matched controls.

Measured with immunoSEQ multiplex PCR; TCRdb has only the in-frame clones, and not every one. The repertoire holds several thousand clones, with roughly 87% as singletons. There are 17 residues in the CDR3. Germline values: CDR1 ENHRY, CDR2 SYGVKD. V shed 2 bases and J 5 bases; nucleotides not matched to a gene: 13. Turning to this clone: What it recognizes is unknown.

Here the sequenced sample was bone marrow, taken before or after starting hypomethylating agent treatment for myelodysplastic syndrome (not recorded which). The V call is TRBV10-3, the J call TRBJ2-5, with 8 positions matching TRBD2. The TCR comes from a human donor with myelodysplastic syndrome. The CDR3 protein is CAISEGPGGTTGETQYF. The DNA of the CDR3 is TGTGCCATCAGTGAGGGGCCGGGGGGGACTACGGGGGAGACCCAGTACTTC.